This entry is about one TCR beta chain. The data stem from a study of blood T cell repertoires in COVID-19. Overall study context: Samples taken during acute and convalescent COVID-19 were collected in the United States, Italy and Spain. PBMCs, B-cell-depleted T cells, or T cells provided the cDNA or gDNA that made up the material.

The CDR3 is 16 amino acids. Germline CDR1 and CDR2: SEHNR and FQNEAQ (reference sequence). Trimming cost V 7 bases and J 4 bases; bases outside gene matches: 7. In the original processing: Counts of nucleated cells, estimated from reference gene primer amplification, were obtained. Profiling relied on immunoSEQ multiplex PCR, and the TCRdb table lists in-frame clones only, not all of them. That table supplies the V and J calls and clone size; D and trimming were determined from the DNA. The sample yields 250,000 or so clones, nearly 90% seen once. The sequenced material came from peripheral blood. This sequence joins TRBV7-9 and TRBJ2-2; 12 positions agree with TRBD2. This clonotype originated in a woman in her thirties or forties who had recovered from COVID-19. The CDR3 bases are TGTGCCAGCACGACTAGCGGGAGTTCGAGCACCGGGGAGCTGTTTTTT. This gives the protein CASTTSGSSSTGELFF.